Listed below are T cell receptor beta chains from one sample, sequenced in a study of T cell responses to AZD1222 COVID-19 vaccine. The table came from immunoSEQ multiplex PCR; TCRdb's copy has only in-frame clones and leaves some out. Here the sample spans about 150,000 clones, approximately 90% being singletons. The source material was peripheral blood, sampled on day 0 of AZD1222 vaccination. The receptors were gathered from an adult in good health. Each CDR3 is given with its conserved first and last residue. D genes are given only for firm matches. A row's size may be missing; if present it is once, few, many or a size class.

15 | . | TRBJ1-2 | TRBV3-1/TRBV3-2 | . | CASSQAPTAGYGYTF | TGTGCCAGCAGCCAAGCCCCGACAGCCGGCTATGGCTACACCTTC
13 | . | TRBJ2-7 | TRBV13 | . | CASSFGVVDEQYF | TGTGCCAGCAGCTTCGGGGTAGTAGACGAGCAGTACTTC
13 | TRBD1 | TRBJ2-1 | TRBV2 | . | CASNPLTGSEQFF | TGTGCCAGCAACCCATTGACAGGGTCTGAGCAGTTCTTC
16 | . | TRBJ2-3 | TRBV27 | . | CASSLSGSAGLGAQYF | TGTGCCAGCAGTTTATCGGGGTCGGCAGGGCTTGGTGCACAGTATTTT
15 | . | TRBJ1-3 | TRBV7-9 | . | CASSLEGSSGNTIYF | TGTGCCAGCAGCTTAGAGGGCAGCTCTGGAAACACCATATATTTT
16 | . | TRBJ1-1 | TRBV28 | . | CASSLPPLRGVTEAFF | TGTGCCAGCAGTCTCCCTCCGTTAAGGGGTGTCACTGAAGCTTTCTTT
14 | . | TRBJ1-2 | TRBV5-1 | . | CASSLGAGYYGYTF | TGCGCCAGCAGCCTCGGAGCGGGTTACTATGGCTACACCTTC
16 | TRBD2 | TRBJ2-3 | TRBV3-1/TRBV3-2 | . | CASSLPGTSITDTQYF | TGTGCCAGCAGCCTCCCCGGGACTAGCATAACAGATACGCAGTATTTT
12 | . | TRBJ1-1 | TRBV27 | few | CATVDRLNEAFF | TGTGCCACCGTAGACAGACTAAATGAAGCTTTCTTT
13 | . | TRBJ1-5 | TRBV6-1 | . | CASSEKVGQPQHF | TGTGCCAGCAGTGAAAAGGTAGGCCAGCCCCAGCATTTT
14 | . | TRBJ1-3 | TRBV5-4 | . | CASRPGSSGNTIYF | TGTGCCAGCAGACCCGGGAGTTCTGGAAACACCATATATTTT
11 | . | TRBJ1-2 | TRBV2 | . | CASSRSYFYTF | TGTGCCAGCAGCCGTAGTTACTTCTACACCTTC
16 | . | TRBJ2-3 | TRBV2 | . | CASSLEGGGGTDTQYF | TGTGCCAGCAGTCTTGAAGGTGGCGGGGGCACAGATACGCAGTATTTT
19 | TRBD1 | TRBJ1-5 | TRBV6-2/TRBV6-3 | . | CASSYKSGQGRYSNQPQHF | TGTGCCAGCAGTTACAAATCGGGACAGGGAAGATATAGCAATCAGCCCCAGCATTTT
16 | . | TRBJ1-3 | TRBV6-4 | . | CASSERQAHSGNTIYF | TGTGCCAGCAGTGAGCGACAGGCTCACTCTGGAAACACCATATATTTT
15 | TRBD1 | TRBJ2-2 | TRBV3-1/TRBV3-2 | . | CASSQPGTVTGELFF | TGTGCCAGCAGCCAACCCGGGACAGTCACCGGGGAGCTGTTTTTT
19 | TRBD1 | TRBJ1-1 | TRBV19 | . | CASSPPWGQGETGITEAFF | TGTGCCAGTAGCCCTCCCTGGGGACAGGGTGAAACGGGGATAACTGAAGCTTTCTTT
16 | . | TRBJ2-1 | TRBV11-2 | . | CASSLGFAIQQNEQFF | TGTGCCAGCAGCTTAGGGTTCGCTATCCAACAAAATGAGCAGTTCTTC
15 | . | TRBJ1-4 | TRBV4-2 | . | CASSQPQGPNEKLFF | TGTGCCAGCAGCCAGCCTCAGGGCCCTAATGAAAAACTGTTTTTT
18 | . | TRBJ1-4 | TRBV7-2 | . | CASSLGGYRVVTNEKLFF | TGTGCCAGCAGCTTAGGAGGGTACAGGGTGGTAACTAATGAAAAACTGTTTTTT
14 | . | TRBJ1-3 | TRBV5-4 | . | CASSLGTSGNTIYF | TGTGCCAGCAGCTTGGGGACATCTGGAAACACCATATATTTT
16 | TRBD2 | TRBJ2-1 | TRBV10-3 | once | CAIGTPRSGGDNEQFF | TGTGCCATCGGGACCCCCCGTAGCGGGGGGGACAATGAGCAGTTCTTC
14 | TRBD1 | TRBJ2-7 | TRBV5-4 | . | CASSFGTGDYEQYF | TGTGCCAGCAGCTTTGGGACAGGAGACTACGAGCAGTACTTC
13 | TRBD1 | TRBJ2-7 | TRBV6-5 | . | CASMGTGDYEQYF | TGTGCCAGCATGGGGACAGGGGACTACGAGCAGTACTTC
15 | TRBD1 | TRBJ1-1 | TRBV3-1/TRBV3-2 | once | CASSQRGQKRTEAFF | TGTGCCAGCAGCCAAAGGGGGCAGAAGCGCACTGAAGCTTTCTTT
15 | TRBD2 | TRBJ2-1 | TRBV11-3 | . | CASSPGLAGGNEQFF | TGTGCCAGCAGCCCAGGACTAGCGGGGGGAAATGAGCAGTTCTTC
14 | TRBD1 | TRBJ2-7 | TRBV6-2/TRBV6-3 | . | CASSPGDRSYEQYF | TGTGCCAGCAGTCCCGGGGACAGATCCTACGAGCAGTACTTC
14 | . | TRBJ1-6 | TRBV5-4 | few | CASRLFHDNSPLHF | TGTGCCAGCCGTCTTTTTCACGATAATTCACCCCTCCACTTT
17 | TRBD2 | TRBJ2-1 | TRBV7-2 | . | CASSSAGTSGGAKGQFF | TGTGCCAGCAGCTCGGCCGGGACTAGCGGGGGGGCCAAGGGGCAGTTCTTC
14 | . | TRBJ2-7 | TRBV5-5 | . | CASSGTEPPYEQYF | TGTGCCAGCAGCGGTACAGAGCCCCCCTACGAGCAGTACTTC
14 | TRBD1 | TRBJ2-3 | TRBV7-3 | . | CASSTGTGTDTQYF | TGTGCCAGCAGCACCGGGACAGGGACAGATACGCAGTATTTT
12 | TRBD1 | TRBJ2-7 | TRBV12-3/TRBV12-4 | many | CASSRTGSEQYF | TGTGCCAGCAGCCGGACAGGCTCCGAGCAGTACTTC
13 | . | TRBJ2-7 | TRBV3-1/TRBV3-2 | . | CASSLRGPYEQYF | TGTGCCAGCAGCCTGCGCGGGCCCTACGAGCAGTACTTC
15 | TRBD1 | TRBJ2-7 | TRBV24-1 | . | CATSDPDGTAYEQYF | TGTGCCACCAGTGATCCGGATGGGACAGCCTACGAGCAGTACTTC
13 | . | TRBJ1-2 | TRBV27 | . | CASSEGRNYGYTF | TGTGCCAGCAGTGAGGGGCGTAACTATGGCTACACCTTC
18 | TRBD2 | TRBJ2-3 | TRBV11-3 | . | CASSLGLAGFGGTDTQYF | TGTGCCAGCAGCTTGGGCCTAGCGGGCTTCGGGGGGACAGATACGCAGTATTTT
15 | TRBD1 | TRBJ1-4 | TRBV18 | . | CASSLGTGPNEKLFF | TGTGCCAGCTCACTCGGGACAGGCCCTAATGAAAAACTGTTTTTT
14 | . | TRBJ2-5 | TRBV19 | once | CASSIAGGKETQYF | TGTGCCAGTAGTATAGCTGGAGGGAAGGAGACCCAGTACTTC
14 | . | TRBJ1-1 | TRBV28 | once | CASSTPDGTTEAFF | TGTGCCAGCAGCACACCCGACGGAACCACTGAAGCTTTCTTT
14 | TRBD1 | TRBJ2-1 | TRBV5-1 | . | CASSFGTGDNEQFF | TGCGCCAGCAGCTTTGGGACAGGGGACAATGAGCAGTTCTTC
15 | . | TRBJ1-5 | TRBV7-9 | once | CASSFGPGGNQPQHF | TGTGCCAGCAGCTTCGGCCCAGGAGGTAATCAGCCCCAGCATTTT
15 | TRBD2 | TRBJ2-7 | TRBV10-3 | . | CAISEVAGDSYEQYF | TGTGCCATCAGTGAAGTAGCGGGGGATTCCTACGAGCAGTACTTC
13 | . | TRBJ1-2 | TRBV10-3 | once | CAISRDDGYGYTF | TGTGCCATCAGTAGGGATGATGGCTATGGCTACACCTTC
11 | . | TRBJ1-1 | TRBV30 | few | CAWKSDTEAFF | TGTGCCTGGAAATCCGACACTGAAGCTTTCTTT
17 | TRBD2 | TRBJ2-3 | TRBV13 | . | CASSLPSGGSSTDTQYF | TGTGCCAGCAGCTTGCCTAGCGGGGGGTCGAGCACAGATACGCAGTATTTT
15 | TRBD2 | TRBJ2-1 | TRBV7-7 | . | CASSTSSGSYDEQFF | TGTGCTAGCAGCACCTCTAGCGGGAGCTACGATGAGCAGTTCTTC
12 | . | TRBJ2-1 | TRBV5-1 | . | CASSSPLNEQFF | TGCGCCAGCAGTTCCCCCCTGAATGAGCAGTTCTTC
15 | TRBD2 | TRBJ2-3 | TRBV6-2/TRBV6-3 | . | CASSTGREMSDTQYF | TGTGCCAGCAGTACGGGGCGGGAGATGTCAGATACGCAGTATTTT
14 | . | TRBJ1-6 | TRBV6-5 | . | CASSYGRGGSPLHF | TGTGCCAGCAGTTACGGCAGGGGAGGATCACCCCTCCACTTT
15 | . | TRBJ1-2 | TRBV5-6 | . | CASSLDLGSGYGYTF | TGTGCCAGCAGCTTGGATCTGGGGTCGGGCTATGGCTACACCTTC
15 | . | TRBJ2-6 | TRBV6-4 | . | CASSEDSSGANVLTF | TGTGCCAGCAGTGAAGACAGCTCTGGGGCCAACGTCCTGACTTTC
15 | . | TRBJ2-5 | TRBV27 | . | CASSSGGGPRETQYF | TGTGCCAGCAGTTCAGGGGGAGGGCCAAGAGAGACCCAGTACTTC
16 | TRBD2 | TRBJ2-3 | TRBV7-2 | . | CASSLGTSSPTDTQYF | TGTGCCAGCAGCTTAGGGACTAGCAGCCCCACAGATACGCAGTATTTT
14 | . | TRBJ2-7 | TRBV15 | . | CATSRQGSSYEQYF | TGTGCCACCAGCAGACAGGGTTCCTCCTACGAGCAGTACTTC
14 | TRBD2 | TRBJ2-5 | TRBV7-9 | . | CASSLSGGEETQYF | TGTGCCAGCAGCCTAAGCGGGGGGGAAGAGACCCAGTACTTC
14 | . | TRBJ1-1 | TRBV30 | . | CASRLSKGGTEAFF | TGTGCCTCACGCCTCTCCAAGGGGGGCACTGAAGCTTTCTTT
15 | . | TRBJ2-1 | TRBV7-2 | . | CASSLAGDLYNEQFF | TGTGCCAGCAGCTTAGCGGGAGATCTTTACAATGAGCAGTTCTTC
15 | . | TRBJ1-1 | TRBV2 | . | CASSERDIQNTEAFF | TGTGCCAGCAGTGAACGGGACATTCAGAACACTGAAGCTTTCTTT
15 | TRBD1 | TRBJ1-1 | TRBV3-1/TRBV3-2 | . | CASRRTGGPAAEAFF | TGTGCCAGCAGAAGGACAGGGGGCCCGGCGGCTGAAGCTTTCTTT
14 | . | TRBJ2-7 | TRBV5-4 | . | CASSLAPVPVEQYF | TGTGCCAGCAGCTTGGCCCCAGTGCCCGTCGAGCAGTACTTC